This is a list of T cell receptor beta chains from one sample in a study of cytomegalovirus exposure and HLA in healthy donors. Repertoires were generated with immunoSEQ multiplex PCR, while TCRdb's copy carries only in-frame clones and drops some. Of about 170,000 clones listed, 75% to 90% are singletons. Sequences were obtained from PBMCs. These receptors all stem from a woman aged 18-35 years in good health and CMV-seronegative. Each CDR3 is given with its conserved first and last residue. D genes are given only for firm matches. Only some rows state a clone size, as once, few, many or a class for expanded clones.

abundance,j_gene,v_gene,d_gene,CDR3nt,CDR3aa
.,TRBJ1-2,TRBV5-8,.,TGTGCCAGCAGCTTGGGCTGGGGGACACCAAACTATGGCTACACCTTC,CASSLGWGTPNYGYTF
few,TRBJ1-2,TRBV7-2,.,TGTGCCAGCAGCATCAGGGGAAGTTTTAGCTATGGCTACACCTTC,CASSIRGSFSYGYTF
once,TRBJ2-7,TRBV11-2,TRBD2,TGTGCCAGCAGCTCTCCGGGGGAGGGGAGGAACGAGCAGTACTTC,CASSSPGEGRNEQYF
.,TRBJ1-2,TRBV14,TRBD1,TGTGCCAGCAGCCATCTCGAGTCAGCAACAGGGGGCGGATTTCCTTATGGCTACACCTTC,CASSHLESATGGGFPYGYTF
.,TRBJ1-4,TRBV25-1,.,TGTGCCAGCAGTGAATCAGGACACCAAGGACGGCGCCTTTTT,CASSESGHQGRRLF
.,TRBJ2-3,TRBV9,TRBD2,TGTGCCAGCAGCGCGGGGACTAGCGGGAGGGCCGTGGGCACAGATACGCAGTATTTT,CASSAGTSGRAVGTDTQYF
.,TRBJ1-1,TRBV10-3,.,TGTGCCATCAGTGAGCGGGATTTCGGCACTGAAGCTTTCTTT,CAISERDFGTEAFF
.,TRBJ2-1,TRBV10-3,.,TGTGCCATCACCTCAACTAGTAACAATGAGCAGTTCTTC,CAITSTSNNEQFF
few,TRBJ1-1,TRBV6-5,.,TGTGCCAGCAGACGTAGCACTGAAGCTTTCTTT,CASRRSTEAFF
.,TRBJ1-3,TRBV19,TRBD1,TGTGCCAGTAGTCAAGCGAGGACAGGGTTTGGAAACACCATATATTTT,CASSQARTGFGNTIYF
.,TRBJ2-1,TRBV18,TRBD2,TGTGCCAGCTCACCTTTACCGGGACTAGCCTTCTCCTACAATGAGCAGTTCTTC,CASSPLPGLAFSYNEQFF
.,TRBJ2-3,TRBV2,TRBD1,TGTGCCAGCAGTCTGGACAGGGGGCGCGCAGATACGCAGTATTTT,CASSLDRGRADTQYF
.,TRBJ2-7,TRBV11-3,.,TGTGCCAGCAGCCTCAATAGCTACGAGCAGTACTTC,CASSLNSYEQYF
.,TRBJ2-5,TRBV6-5,.,TGTGCCAGCAGTTACACGCGAGGGTCTAGGACCCAGTACTTC,CASSYTRGSRTQYF
.,TRBJ2-3,TRBV29-1,TRBD2,TGCAGCGTTGAGGGAGGGCGAGATACGCAGTATTTT,CSVEGGRDTQYF
.,TRBJ1-3,TRBV15,.,TGTGCCACCAGCAGTTTCGGTGGACTGTCCTCTGGAAACACCATATATTTT,CATSSFGGLSSGNTIYF
.,TRBJ1-2,TRBV19,TRBD1,TGTGCCAGTAGCCCCTTTGGACAGGGGGCCTACGGCTATGGCTACACCTTC,CASSPFGQGAYGYGYTF
.,TRBJ2-1,TRBV19,.,TGTGCCAGTATCCCGACAGGATTCTCCTACAATGAGCAGTTCTTC,CASIPTGFSYNEQFF
few,TRBJ1-2,TRBV4-1,.,TGCGCCAGCAGCCTTCCGCCGGGGAGAAGGGGCTACACCTTC,CASSLPPGRRGYTF
.,TRBJ2-3,TRBV19,TRBD2,TGTGCCAGTAGCGAGCCCGGGACTAGCGGGGGAGCTGATACGCAGTATTTT,CASSEPGTSGGADTQYF
.,TRBJ2-1,TRBV7-2,TRBD2,TGTGCCAGCAGCTCGGGACTAGCCTCCTACAATGAGCAGTTCTTC,CASSSGLASYNEQFF
.,TRBJ2-3,TRBV11-3,.,TGTGCCAGCAGCTTAGGACATAGCACAGATACGCAGTATTTT,CASSLGHSTDTQYF
.,TRBJ2-5,TRBV6-1,.,TGTGCCATTTCGACAGGCTCGCGAGAGACCCAGTACTTC,CAISTGSRETQYF
once,TRBJ2-7,TRBV7-2,TRBD1,TGTGCCAGCACCGGGACAGGAGTCTCCTACGAGCAGTACTTC,CASTGTGVSYEQYF
once,TRBJ2-2,TRBV10-3,TRBD1,TGTGCCATCAGTGAAGGGGACAGGGACACCGGGGAGCTGTTTTTT,CAISEGDRDTGELFF
.,TRBJ2-5,TRBV5-6,TRBD2,TGTGCCAGCAGCACCGGGACTAGCGAAATGGAGACCCAGTACTTC,CASSTGTSEMETQYF
.,TRBJ1-5,TRBV7-2,.,TGTGCCAGCACACCTCTCGGGGGGGCTGGTCAGCCCCAGCATTTT,CASTPLGGAGQPQHF
.,TRBJ2-5,TRBV6-1,TRBD1,TGTGCCAGTAAACAGGGGCCTACGGGAGAGACCCAGTACTTC,CASKQGPTGETQYF
.,TRBJ2-2,TRBV10-1,.,TGCGCCAGCAGCGTTACGCGCGAGCTGTTTTTT,CASSVTRELFF
.,TRBJ1-3,TRBV19,.,TGTGCCAGTATGAGCTCTGGAAACACCATATATTTT,CASMSSGNTIYF
.,TRBJ1-1,TRBV27,.,TGTGCTTCAAGGGGGGGAATGAACACTGAAGCTTTCTTT,CASRGGMNTEAFF
.,TRBJ1-2,TRBV4-1,.,TGCGCCAGCAGCCCACCCGACAGAGTTTATGGCTACACCTTC,CASSPPDRVYGYTF
once,TRBJ2-5,TRBV2,.,TGTGCCAGCAGTCCCGGCAGGGTCGGAGAGACCCAGTACTTC,CASSPGRVGETQYF
.,TRBJ1-1,TRBV27,TRBD1,TGTGCCAGCAGCACCGGGACAGGGAGAGAAACTGAAGCTTTCTTT,CASSTGTGRETEAFF
.,TRBJ1-1,TRBV27,TRBD1,TGTGCCAGCAGTTTAAACAGGGGTTCCACTGAAGCTTTCTTT,CASSLNRGSTEAFF
.,TRBJ2-2,TRBV29-1,.,TGCAGCGTTGAATTCCTGTACGGAGGGGAGCAGTCCGGGGAGCTGTTTTTT,CSVEFLYGGEQSGELFF
.,TRBJ2-7,TRBV29-1,TRBD2,TGCAGCGGGCGGGAGGGGAGCTCCTACGAGCAGTACTTC,CSGREGSSYEQYF
.,TRBJ1-1,TRBV5-1,.,TGCGCCAGCAGTACGCAGGGGTTTGGCGGCACTGAAGCTTTCTTT,CASSTQGFGGTEAFF
.,TRBJ2-1,TRBV19,.,TGTGCCAGTAGTATAGCGATCCCCCGGGTTGTAGCGTACAATGAGCAGTTCTTC,CASSIAIPRVVAYNEQFF
once,TRBJ2-1,TRBV7-2,.,TGTGCCAGCAGGAGGGGGAGCTCCTACAATGAGCAGTTCTTC,CASRRGSSYNEQFF
.,TRBJ2-7,TRBV7-6,TRBD2,TGTGCCAGCAGCTCAACCGGGCTAAGGGAGGGCGAGCAGTACTTC,CASSSTGLREGEQYF